This TCR beta chain was sequenced during a study of T cell changes during pregnancy in multiple sclerosis. Germline loops: CDR1 SGHAT, CDR2 FQNNGV. Between the trimmed V and J ends, which lost 1 base and 8 bases, there was a span of 11 bases. CDR3 length: 13 residues. Sequencing was performed with immunoSEQ multiplex PCR; in TCRdb, only in-frame clones are kept and a portion is missing. Of 25,000 to 40,000 clones listed, roughly nine tenths are singletons. The chain links TRBV11-2 to TRBJ1-2, with TRBD1 as a possible D gene (5 bases). The specimen was CD8+ T cells from peripheral blood mononuclear cells, collected in the third trimester of pregnancy. This TCR came from a female donor with multiple sclerosis, enrolled in a pregnancy study. In DNA, the CDR3 is TGTGCCAGCAGCTTAGTAGGTGGGGCGGGCTACACCTTC. Protein sequence: CASSLVGGAGYTF.